This T cell receptor beta chain comes out of a study of regulatory T cells in long-lasting Graves disease. Construction of the TCR beta libraries employed iRepertoire HTBI primers in conjunction with Arm-PCR of CDR3 regions. Each CDR3 protein gets one entry after TCRdb re-called the multiplex PCR reads with MiXCR. The table shows roughly 420,000 distinct CDR3 sequences, with 14% occurring only once. Noted time point: newly diagnosed GD, antithyroid drugs for less than 3 months. Scientists built the TCR library using RNA that was extracted from PBMCs. The CDR3 spans 16 residues. CDR1 is LNHDA and CDR2 is SQIVND in the germline V gene (reference sequence). V was pared by 7 bases and J by 0 bases, with 16 bases between. Another study also made use of these data, one on T cells in Graves' hyperthyroidism and ophthalmopathy.

This clonotype was obtained from a woman in her fifties or sixties with Graves disease. The chain recombines TRBV19 with TRBJ2-4; weak D call: TRBD2 (6 bases). The sample in question was peripheral blood mononuclear cells (PBMCs), obtained at new diagnosis, from a patient treated with antithyroid drugs. The CDR3 loop is CASTRGLPLAKNIQYF. In DNA, the CDR3 is TGTGCCAGTACCCGGGGACTTCCTTTAGCCAAAAACATTCAGTACTTC.